Listed here is a single TCR beta chain. The antigen is unknown. Sequencing ends 3 residues short of the CDR3 end; the germline J gene provides the rest. These data originate in a study of T cells in women clearing cervical HPV infection. Overall study context: Donors had HPV16-related CIN3 or worse; 2 had invasive cancer. Case blood was drawn a median 149 days after lesion detection. HLA type stays a possible confounder, typing being limited. The study, taken as a whole, reports: Associations may precede or follow infection; HPV-specific or memory T cells were not isolated.

Method: immunoSEQ multiplex PCR; TCRdb's copy keeps in-frame clones and lacks some. Its table records around 28,000 clones. CDR3 size: 15 residues. Germline V CDR1 and CDR2: SGHKS, YYEKEE (reference sequence). The chain recombines TRBV5-5 with TRBJ1-4; the D gene is possibly TRBD1 (6 bases). The clonotype originates from a woman between 18 and 75 years old with a cervical HPV16 infection that either progressed to CIN3+ or cleared (not recorded which). Sequencing was performed on blood buffy coat. CDR3 in amino acids: CASSERQAYNSPLFF. The covered CDR3 bases are TGTGCCAGCAGCGAAAGACAGGCCTATAATTCACCA.